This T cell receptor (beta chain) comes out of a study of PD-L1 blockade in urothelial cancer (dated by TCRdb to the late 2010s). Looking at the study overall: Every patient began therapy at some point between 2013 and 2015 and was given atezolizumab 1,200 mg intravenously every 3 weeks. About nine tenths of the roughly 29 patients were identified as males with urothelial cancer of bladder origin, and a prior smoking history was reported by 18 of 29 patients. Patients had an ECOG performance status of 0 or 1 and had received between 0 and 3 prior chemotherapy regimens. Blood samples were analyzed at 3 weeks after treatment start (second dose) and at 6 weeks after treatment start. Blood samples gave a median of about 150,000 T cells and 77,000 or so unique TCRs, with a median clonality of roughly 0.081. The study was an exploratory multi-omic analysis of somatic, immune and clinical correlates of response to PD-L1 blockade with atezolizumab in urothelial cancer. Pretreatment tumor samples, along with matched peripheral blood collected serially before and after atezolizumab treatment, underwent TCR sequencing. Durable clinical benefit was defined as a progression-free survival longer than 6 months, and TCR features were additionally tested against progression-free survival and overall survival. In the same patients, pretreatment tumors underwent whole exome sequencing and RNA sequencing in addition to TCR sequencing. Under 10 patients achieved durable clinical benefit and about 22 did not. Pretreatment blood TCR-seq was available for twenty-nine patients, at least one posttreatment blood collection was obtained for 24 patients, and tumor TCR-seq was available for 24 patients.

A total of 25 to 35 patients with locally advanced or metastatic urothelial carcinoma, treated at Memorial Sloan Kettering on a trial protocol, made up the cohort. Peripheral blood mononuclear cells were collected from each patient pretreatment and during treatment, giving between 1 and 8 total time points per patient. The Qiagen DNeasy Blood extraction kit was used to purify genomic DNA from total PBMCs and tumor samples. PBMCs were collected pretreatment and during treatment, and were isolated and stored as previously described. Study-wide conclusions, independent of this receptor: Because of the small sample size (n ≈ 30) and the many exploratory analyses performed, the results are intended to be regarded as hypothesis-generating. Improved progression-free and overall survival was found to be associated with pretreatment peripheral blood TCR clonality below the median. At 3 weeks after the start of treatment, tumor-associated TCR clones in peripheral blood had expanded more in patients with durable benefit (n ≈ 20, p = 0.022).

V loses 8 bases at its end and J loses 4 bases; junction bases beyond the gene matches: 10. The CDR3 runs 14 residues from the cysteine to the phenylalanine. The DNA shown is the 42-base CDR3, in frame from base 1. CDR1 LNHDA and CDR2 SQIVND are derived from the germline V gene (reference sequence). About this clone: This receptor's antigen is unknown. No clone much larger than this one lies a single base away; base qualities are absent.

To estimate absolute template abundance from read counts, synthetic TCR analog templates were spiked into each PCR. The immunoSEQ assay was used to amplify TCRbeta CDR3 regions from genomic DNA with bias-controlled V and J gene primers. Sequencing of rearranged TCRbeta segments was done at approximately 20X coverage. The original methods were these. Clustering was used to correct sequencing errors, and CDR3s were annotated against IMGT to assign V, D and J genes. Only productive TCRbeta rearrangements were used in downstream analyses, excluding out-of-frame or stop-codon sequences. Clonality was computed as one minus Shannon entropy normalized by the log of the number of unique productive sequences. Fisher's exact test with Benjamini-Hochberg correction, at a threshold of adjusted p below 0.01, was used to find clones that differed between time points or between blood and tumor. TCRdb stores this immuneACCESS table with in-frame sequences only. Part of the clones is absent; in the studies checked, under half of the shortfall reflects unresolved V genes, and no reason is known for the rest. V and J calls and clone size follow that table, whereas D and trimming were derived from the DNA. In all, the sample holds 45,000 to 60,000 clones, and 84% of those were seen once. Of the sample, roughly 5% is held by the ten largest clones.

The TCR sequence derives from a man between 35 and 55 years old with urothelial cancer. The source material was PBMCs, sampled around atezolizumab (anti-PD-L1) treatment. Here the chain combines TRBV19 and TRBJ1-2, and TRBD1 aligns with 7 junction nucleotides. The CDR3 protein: CASRRQGGLYGYTF. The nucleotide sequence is TGTGCCAGTCGCCGACAGGGAGGACTCTATGGCTACACCTTC.